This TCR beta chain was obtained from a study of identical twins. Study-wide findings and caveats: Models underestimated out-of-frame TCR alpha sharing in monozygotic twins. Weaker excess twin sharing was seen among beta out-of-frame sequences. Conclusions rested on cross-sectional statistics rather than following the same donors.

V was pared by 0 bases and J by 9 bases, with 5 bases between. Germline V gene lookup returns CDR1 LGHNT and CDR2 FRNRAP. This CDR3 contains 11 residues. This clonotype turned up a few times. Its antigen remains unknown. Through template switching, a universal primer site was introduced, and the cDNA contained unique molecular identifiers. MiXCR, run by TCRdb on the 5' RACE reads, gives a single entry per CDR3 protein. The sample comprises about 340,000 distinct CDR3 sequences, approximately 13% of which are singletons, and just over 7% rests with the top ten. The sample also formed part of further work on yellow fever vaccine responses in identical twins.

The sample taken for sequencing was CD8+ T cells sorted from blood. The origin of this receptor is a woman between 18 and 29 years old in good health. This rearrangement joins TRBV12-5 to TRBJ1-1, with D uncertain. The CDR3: CASGLVPQAFF. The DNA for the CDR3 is TGTGCTAGTGGTTTGGTCCCCCAAGCTTTCTTT. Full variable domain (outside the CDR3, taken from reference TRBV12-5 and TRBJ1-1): DARVTQTPRHKVTEMGQEVTMRCQPILGHNTVFWYRQTMMQGLELLAYFRNRAPLDDSGMPKDRFSAEMPDATLATLKIQPSEPRDSAVYFCASGLVPQAFFGQGTRLTVV.